The T cell receptor beta chain described here comes from a study of blood T cell repertoires in COVID-19. Germline-derived CDR1 and CDR2 are LNHDA and SQIVND (reference sequence). This CDR3 contains 16 residues. Trimming at V came to 5 bases and at J to 4 bases, leaving 10 bases not matched to a gene. TCRdb keeps only in-frame clones here, not all; method: immunoSEQ multiplex PCR. The table includes some 270,000 clones, 80% to 90% detected once. This sequence joins TRBV19 and TRBJ1-3; 8 bases map to TRBD1. The clonotype originates from a woman aged 25 to 39 with acute COVID-19. Material: PBMCs or T cells enriched from blood (not recorded which). CDR3 nucleotide sequence: TGTGCCAGTAGTCCGCCTCCTCGGACAGGGGGAAACACCATATATTTT. This sequence encodes CASSPPPRTGGNTIYF. The complete variable domain, with remaining parts taken from reference TRBV19 and TRBJ1-3, reads DGGITQSPKYLFRKEGQNVTLSCEQNLNHDAMYWYRQDPGQGLRLIYYSQIVNDFQKGDIAEGYSVSREKKESFPLTVTSAQKNPTAFYLCASSPPPRTGGNTIYFGEGSWLTVV.